Here is one TCR beta chain with its context. The antigen it binds to is not known. Base qualities are not recorded, but no much larger clone differs from it by a single base. The source of the sample is a study of technical replicates of blood from several donors (dated by TCRdb to 2016 to 2017). The library came from the immunoSEQ multiplex PCR assay. TCRdb took over this immuneACCESS table, retaining in-frame rearrangements with V and J assigned. Such tables are incomplete; in checked studies, under half of the missing clones stem from an unresolved V gene, and the remainder is unexplained. Recorded for this sample are roughly 76,000 clones; 85% to 95% of them occurred a single time. About 0.4% of the sample is held by the ten biggest clonotypes. From the cysteine through the phenylalanine, the CDR3 covers 19 amino acids. The entry retains the CDR3 DNA only, 57 bases that are in frame from base 1. Unmatched junction bases come to 12, with V trimmed by 4 bases and J by 2 bases. CDR1 ENHRY and CDR2 SYGVKD are derived from the germline V gene.

Material for sequencing was T cells isolated from PBMCs. The rearrangement combines TRBV10-3 with TRBJ2-3, and 13 junctional nucleotides match TRBD2. The sequence came from a human donor in good health. CDR3 sequence: CAISGGLAGKYGHTDTQYF. DNA sequence: TGTGCCATCAGTGGGGGACTAGCGGGAAAGTATGGACACACAGATACGCAGTATTTT.